There are many counts of the clone carrying this T cell receptor (beta chain). This entry comes from a study of T cells in Graves' hyperthyroidism and ophthalmopathy. From RNA transcripts, TCR beta CDR3 regions were amplified. The HTBI primer set was used in a first-round RT-PCR of the TCR CDR3. TCRdb analysed the multiplex PCR reads with MiXCR anew, one entry per CDR3 protein. This sample carries almost 500,000 distinct CDR3 sequences, about 20% of them seen once, and the ten largest clones take under 55%. CDR3 length: 17 residues. The V gene end was trimmed by 8 bases and the J gene end by 0 bases; junction bases not matched to a gene: 11.

The chain recombines TRBV12-3 or TRBV12-4 with TRBJ2-3, with TRBD2 matching over 10 bases. The sequence derives from a woman between 65 and 79 years old with Graves' ophthalmopathy. Sequencing was done on a sample of blood. CDR3 sequence reads: CASLSIAGGLSTDTQYF. DNA for the CDR3: TGTGCCAGCTTATCCATAGCGGGAGGCTTGAGCACAGATACGCAGTATTTT.